Listed here is a single T cell receptor beta chain. The target antigen is unknown. This specimen belongs to a study of cytomegalovirus exposure and HLA in healthy donors. Study-wide findings and caveats: The study listed under 200 cytomegalovirus-associated TCR beta chains.

13 Jbeta primers and 60 Vbeta primers were used for the PCR. The repertoire was sequenced with immunoSEQ multiplex PCR; TCRdb's copy has only in-frame clones and lacks some. Here the sample spans some 210,000 clones, 60% to 80% being singletons. This TCR came from a young woman in good health and CMV-seropositive. Sample: PBMCs.

The CDR3 sequence: CASPNGNTIYF. The DNA for the CDR3 is TGCGCCAGCCCAAATGGAAACACCATATATTTT. The chain combines TRBV10-1 with TRBJ1-3; D is undetermined. Germline CDR1 WNHNN, CDR2 SYGVQD (reference sequence). The ends were cut back, 8 bases at V and 3 bases at J, with 5 bases in the middle. There are 11 residues in the CDR3.